This entry lists 3 T cell receptor beta chains sequenced from one sample in a study of PD-1 blockade in classical Hodgkin lymphoma. Exposure to brentuximab vedotin varied, and each patient had relapsed following autologous stem cell transplantation. TCRdb's copy holds only in-frame clones and misses some; the assay was immunoSEQ multiplex PCR. The table lists tens of thousands of clones, approximately 70% of them singletons. The specimen comprised peripheral blood mononuclear cells (PBMCs), sampled at baseline. These receptors originate from a human donor with classical Hodgkin lymphoma.

The V call is TRBV10-2, the J call TRBJ1-1; weak D call: TRBD1 (6 bases). Trimming stripped 6 bases from V and 4 bases from J, with 18 bases between. The CDR3 totals 15 residues. CDR1 and CDR2 from the germline V gene are WSHSY and SAAADI. The CDR3: CASRQTGTTATEAFF. CDR3 DNA: TGCGCCAGCAGGCAAACAGGGACCACCGCCACTGAAGCTTTCTTT.

This clone is deemed medium-sized. The chain is built from TRBV11-2 and TRBJ2-1, with D uncertain. Trimming stripped 5 bases from V and 1 base from J, with 9 bases between. CDR1 and CDR2 (germline): SGHAT, FQNNGV. The CDR3 loop spans 14 amino acids. The CDR3 region has the DNA TGTGCCAGCAGCCAGGAAGGGTCCTACAATGAGCAGTTCTTC. Protein product: CASSQEGSYNEQFF. The whole variable domain, remainder taken from reference TRBV11-2 and TRBJ2-1, is EAGVAQSPRYKIIEKRQSVAFWCNPISGHATLYWYQQILGQGPKLLIQFQNNGVVDDSQLPKDRFSAERLKGVDSTLKIQPAKLEDSAVYLCASSQEGSYNEQFFGPGTRLTVL.

This chain connects TRBV6-5 to TRBJ2-1, with TRBD1 identical over 10 bases. V lost 5 bases and J lost 3; bases outside the gene matches: 4. Germline loops: CDR1 MNHEY, CDR2 SVGAGI. CDR3 length: 15 amino acids. CDR3 sequence: CASSGGQGLYNEQFF. DNA for the CDR3: TGTGCCAGCAGTGGGGGACAGGGGCTCTACAATGAGCAGTTCTTC.